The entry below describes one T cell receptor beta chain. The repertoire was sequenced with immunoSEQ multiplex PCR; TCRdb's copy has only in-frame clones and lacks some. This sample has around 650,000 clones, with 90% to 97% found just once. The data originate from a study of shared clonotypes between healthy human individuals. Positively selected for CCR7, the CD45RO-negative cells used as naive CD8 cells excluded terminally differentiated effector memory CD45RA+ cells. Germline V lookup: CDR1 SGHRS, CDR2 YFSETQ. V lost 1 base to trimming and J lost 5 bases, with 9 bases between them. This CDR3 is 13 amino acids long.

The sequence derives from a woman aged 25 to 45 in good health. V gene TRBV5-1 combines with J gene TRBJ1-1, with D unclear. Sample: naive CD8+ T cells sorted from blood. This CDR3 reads CASSLRTMTEAFF. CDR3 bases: TGCGCCAGCAGCTTGCGCACGATGACTGAAGCTTTCTTT. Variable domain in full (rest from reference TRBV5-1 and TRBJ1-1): KAGVTQTPRYLIKTRGQQVTLSCSPISGHRSVSWYQQTPGQGLQFLFEYFSETQRNKGNFPGRFSGRQFSNSRSEMNVSTLELGDSALYLCASSLRTMTEAFFGQGTRLTVV.